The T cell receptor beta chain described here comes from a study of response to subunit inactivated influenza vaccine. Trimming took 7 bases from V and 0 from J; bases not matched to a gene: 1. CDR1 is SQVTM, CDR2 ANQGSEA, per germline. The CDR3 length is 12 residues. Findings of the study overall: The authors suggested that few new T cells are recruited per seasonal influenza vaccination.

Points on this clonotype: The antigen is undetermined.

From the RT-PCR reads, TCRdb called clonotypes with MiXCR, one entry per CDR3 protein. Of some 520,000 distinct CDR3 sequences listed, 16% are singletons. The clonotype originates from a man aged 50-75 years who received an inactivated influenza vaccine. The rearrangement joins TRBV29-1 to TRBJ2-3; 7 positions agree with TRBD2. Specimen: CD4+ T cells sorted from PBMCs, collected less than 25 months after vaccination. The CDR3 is CSGGGSTDTQYF. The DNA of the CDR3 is TGCAGCGGGGGAGGGAGCACAGATACGCAGTATTTT.